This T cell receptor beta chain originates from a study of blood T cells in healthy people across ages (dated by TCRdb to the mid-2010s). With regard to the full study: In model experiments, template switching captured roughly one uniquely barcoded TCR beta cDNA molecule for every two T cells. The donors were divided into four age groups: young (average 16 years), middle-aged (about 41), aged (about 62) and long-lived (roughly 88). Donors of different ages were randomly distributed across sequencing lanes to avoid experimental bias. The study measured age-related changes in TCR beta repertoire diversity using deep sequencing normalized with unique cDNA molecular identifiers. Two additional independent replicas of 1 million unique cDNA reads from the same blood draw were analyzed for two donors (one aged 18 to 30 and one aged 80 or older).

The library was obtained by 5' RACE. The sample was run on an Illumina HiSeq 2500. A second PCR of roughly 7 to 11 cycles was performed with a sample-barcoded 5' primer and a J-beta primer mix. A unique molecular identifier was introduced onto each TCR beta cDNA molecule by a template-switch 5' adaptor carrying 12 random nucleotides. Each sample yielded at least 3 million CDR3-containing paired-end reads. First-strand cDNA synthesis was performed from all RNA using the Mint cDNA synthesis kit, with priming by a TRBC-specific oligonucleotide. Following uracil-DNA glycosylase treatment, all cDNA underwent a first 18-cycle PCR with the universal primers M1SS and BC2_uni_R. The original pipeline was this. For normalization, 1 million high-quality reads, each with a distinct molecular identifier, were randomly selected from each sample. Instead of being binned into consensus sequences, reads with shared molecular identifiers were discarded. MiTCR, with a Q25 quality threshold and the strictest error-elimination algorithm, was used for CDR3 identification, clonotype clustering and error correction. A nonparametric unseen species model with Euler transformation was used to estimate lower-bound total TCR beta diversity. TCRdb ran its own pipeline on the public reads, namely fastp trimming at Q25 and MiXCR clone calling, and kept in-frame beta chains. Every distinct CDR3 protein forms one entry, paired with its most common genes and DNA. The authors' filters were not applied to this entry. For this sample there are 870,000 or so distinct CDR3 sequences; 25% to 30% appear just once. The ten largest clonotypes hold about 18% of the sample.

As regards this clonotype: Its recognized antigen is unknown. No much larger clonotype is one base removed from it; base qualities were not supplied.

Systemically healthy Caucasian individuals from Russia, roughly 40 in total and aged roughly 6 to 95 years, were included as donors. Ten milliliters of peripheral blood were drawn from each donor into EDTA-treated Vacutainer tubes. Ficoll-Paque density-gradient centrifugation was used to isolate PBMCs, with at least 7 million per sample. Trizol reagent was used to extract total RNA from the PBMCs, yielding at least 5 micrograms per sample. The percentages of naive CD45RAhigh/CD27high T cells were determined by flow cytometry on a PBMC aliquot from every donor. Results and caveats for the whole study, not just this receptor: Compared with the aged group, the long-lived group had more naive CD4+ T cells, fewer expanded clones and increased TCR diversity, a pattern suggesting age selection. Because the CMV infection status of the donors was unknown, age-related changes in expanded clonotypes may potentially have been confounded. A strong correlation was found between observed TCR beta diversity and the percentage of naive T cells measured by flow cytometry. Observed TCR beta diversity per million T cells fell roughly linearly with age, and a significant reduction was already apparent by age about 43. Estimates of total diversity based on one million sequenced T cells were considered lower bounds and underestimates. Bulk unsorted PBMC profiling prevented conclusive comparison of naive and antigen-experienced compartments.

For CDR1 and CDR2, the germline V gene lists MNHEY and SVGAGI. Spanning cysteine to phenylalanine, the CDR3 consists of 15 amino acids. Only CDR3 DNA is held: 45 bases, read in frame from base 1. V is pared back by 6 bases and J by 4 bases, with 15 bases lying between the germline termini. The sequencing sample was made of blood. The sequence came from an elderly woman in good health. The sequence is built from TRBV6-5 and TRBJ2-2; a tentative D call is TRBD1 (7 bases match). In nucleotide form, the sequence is TGTGCCAGCAGCCGCGGGGACAGTTCCACCGGGGAGCTGTTTTTT. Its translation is CASSRGDSSTGELFF.